Below, 14 T cell receptor beta chains from the same sample are listed, as sequenced in a study of blood T cell repertoires in COVID-19. Here immunoSEQ multiplex PCR was the method, and the copy in TCRdb shows in-frame clones only, minus some. The sample has about 75,000 clones, around 79% seen once. The sequencing sample was made of peripheral blood. The origin of the receptors is a woman of 80 years or more with active or convalescent COVID-19.

J is TRBJ2-5 and V is TRBV5-1; 9 bases fit TRBD1. This CDR3 comprises 16 residues. Germline V gene sequence: CDR1 SGHRS, CDR2 YFSETQ. V trimming: 4 bases; J trimming: 1 base; junction bases outside the gene matches: 8. The CDR3 coding sequence is TGCGCCAGCAGCACTCCGGGACAGGGTTTCCAAGAGACCCAGTACTTC. It is translated as CASSTPGQGFQETQYF.

The chain links TRBV18 to TRBJ1-5; 7 nucleotides agree with TRBD1. The germline CDR1 and CDR2 sequences are KGHSH and LQKENI. The V and J ends lost 1 base and 1 base, in that order; junction bases with no gene match: 1. CDR3 length: 15 amino acids. The DNA of the CDR3 is TGTGCCAGCTCACCACAGGGGGCGAGCAATCAGCCCCAGCATTTT. This gives the protein CASSPQGASNQPQHF.

This clone was seen a handful of times. The CDR3 nucleotides are TGTGCCAGCAGTTTAACCCTTCCGGGAGGTCAGCCCCAGCATTTT. The encoded protein is CASSLTLPGGQPQHF. The chain employs TRBV27 and TRBJ1-5; D ambiguous. Trimming took off 2 bases at V and 6 bases at J, with 14 bases between the two ends. The CDR3 covers 15 residues. Germline V gene sequence: CDR1 MNHEY, CDR2 SMNVEV (reference sequence).

The genes are TRBV27 and TRBJ2-7, with D possibly TRBD1 on 6 matching bases. V lost 6 bases to trimming and J lost 6 bases, with 15 bases between them. Per germline, CDR1 MNHEY and CDR2 SMNVEV (reference sequence). The CDR3 loop spans 13 amino acids. The CDR3 loop is CASRQTGKVEQYF. As DNA, the CDR3 is TGTGCCAGCAGACAAACAGGGAAGGTCGAGCAGTACTTC.

This rearrangement joins TRBV5-6 to TRBJ1-2, with D hard to call. This CDR3 region has 11 residues. Germline lookup yields CDR1 SGHDT and CDR2 YYEEEE. Trimming took 4 bases from V and 2 from J, leaving 3 bases between them. For the CDR3, the DNA is TGTGCCAGCAGCCAAAACTATGGCTACACCTTC. Protein product: CASSQNYGYTF.

Here the CDR3 DNA reads TGCAGTGTTCAGGGGAACACTGAAGCTTTCTTT. Protein: CSVQGNTEAFF. The chain carries TRBV20-1 and TRBJ1-1, with a possible D match to TRBD1 (5 bases). Trimming took 7 bases from V and 1 from J, leaving 7 bases between them. Germline lookup yields CDR1 DFQATT and CDR2 SNEGSKA (reference sequence). There are 11 residues in the CDR3.

The chain joins TRBV2 to TRBJ2-7; 9 bases are a match to TRBD2. V lost 2 bases to trimming and J lost 0 bases; unmatched junction nucleotides: 17. The CDR3 is 20 amino acids. CDR1 is SNHLY, CDR2 FYNNEI, per germline. The CDR3 loop reads CASSERGTRTSVNLSYEQYF. CDR3 DNA sequence: TGTGCCAGCAGTGAACGGGGAACACGGACTAGCGTGAATCTCTCCTACGAGCAGTACTTC. Drawing the rest from reference TRBV2 and TRBJ2-7, the complete variable domain is EPEVTQTPSHQVTQMGQEVILRCVPISNHLYFYWYRQILGQKVEFLVSFYNNEISEKSEIFDDQFSVERPDGSNFTLKIRSTKLEDSAMYFCASSERGTRTSVNLSYEQYFGPGTRLTVT.

This clone appeared once. The rearrangement links TRBV27 to TRBJ1-5; TRBD1 agrees at 8 bases. This CDR3 is 18 amino acids long. J was trimmed by 4 bases and V by 5 bases; bases with no gene match: 16. CDR1 is MNHEY and CDR2 is SMNVEV in the germline V gene (reference sequence). The CDR3 DNA sequence: TGTGCCAGCAGTCCTTACAACAGGGGGGACAGGATAAATCAGCCCCAGCATTTT. Its protein is CASSPYNRGDRINQPQHF.

This chain links TRBV4-3 with TRBJ2-2; the match to TRBD1 covers 9 bases. Germline CDR1 LGHNA, CDR2 YSLEER. The CDR3 extends over 16 amino acids. V shed 3 bases, J shed 7 bases, and the junction held 9 bases outside the gene matches. This CDR3 reads CASSHTTGGSGGELFF. CDR3 nucleotides: TGCGCCAGCAGCCATACGACAGGGGGGTCTGGCGGGGAGCTGTTTTTT.

The CDR3 spells CASSLGIAGGRTDTQYF. The CDR3 DNA reads as TGCGCCAGCAGCTTGGGCATAGCGGGGGGCCGCACAGATACGCAGTATTTT. The chain carries TRBV5-1 and TRBJ2-3; 10 bases match TRBD2. The CDR3 has 17 residues. The germline gives CDR1 SGHRS, CDR2 YFSETQ. With V trimmed by 0 bases and J by 1 base, 5 bases remained unmatched.

This rearrangement joins TRBV7-9 to TRBJ2-1; 8 bases are shared with TRBD1. The trim removed 5 bases at V and 9 bases at J, leaving 18 bases unmatched. Germline V lookup: CDR1 SEHNR, CDR2 FQNEAQ (reference sequence). The CDR3 contains 17 residues. CDR3 sequence reads: CASSQPISGTGDGEQFF. In DNA, the CDR3 is TGTGCCAGCAGCCAACCCATTTCCGGGACAGGAGACGGTGAGCAGTTCTTC.

The chain is built from TRBV7-2 and TRBJ1-4; D is possibly TRBD1 (5 bases). Germline CDR1 SGHTA, CDR2 FQGNSA. The V and J ends lost 5 bases and 4 bases respectively, with 20 bases between them. The CDR3 contains 17 residues. CDR3 in DNA: TGTGCCAGCAGCGGCACAGAGAGAAGGGGTAGTAATGAAAAACTGTTTTTT. Translation gives CASSGTERRGSNEKLFF.

V is TRBV9 and J is TRBJ2-7; no firm D call. The V gene lost 1 base and the J gene lost 3 bases, with 11 bases spanning the gap. The CDR3 runs to 14 residues. Germline V gene lookup returns CDR1 SGDLS and CDR2 YYNGEE. The DNA of the CDR3 is TGTGCCAGCAGCGTAAGCCCAGGAAGCTACGAGCAGTACTTC. It encodes CASSVSPGSYEQYF.

The chain joins TRBV5-1 to TRBJ1-2; 10 bases line up with TRBD1. The length of the CDR3 is 18 residues. The J segment lost 7 bases and the V segment lost 0 bases, leaving 15 bases of the junction unmatched. CDR1 is SGHRS, CDR2 YFSETQ, per germline. The CDR3 DNA is TGCGCCAGCAGCTTGGCCCGACCGACAGGGGGCGTTTTCGGTGGCTACACCTTC. Protein sequence: CASSLARPTGGVFGGYTF. Based on the CDR3 plus reference TRBV5-1 and TRBJ1-2, the full variable domain is KAGVTQTPRYLIKTRGQQVTLSCSPISGHRSVSWYQQTPGQGLQFLFEYFSETQRNKGNFPGRFSGRQFSNSRSEMNVSTLELGDSALYLCASSLARPTGGVFGGYTFGSGTRLTVV.